This T cell receptor (beta chain) was sequenced for a study of shared clonotypes between healthy human individuals. Whole-study results and caveats: An anticipated effect of sequencing depth on clonotype sharing among donors was recognized. Larger richness was generally estimated for naive than memory subsets.

Assay execution proceeded at the deep level. Several immunoSEQ 96-well plates shared each subset's DNA, each plate a replicate. Method: immunoSEQ multiplex PCR; TCRdb's copy keeps in-frame clones and lacks some. The sample holds 780,000 or so clones, 72% seen once. V gave up 6 bases and J gave up 1 base; unmatched junction bases: 5. The CDR3 extends over 14 amino acids. Germline lookup yields CDR1 MDHEN and CDR2 SYDVKM. To note about this clone: Its antigen remains unidentified.

Sequencing used memory CD4+ T cells sorted from blood. This sample's subset: CD45RA-negative fraction. This TCR was sampled from a woman in her thirties in good health. The genes are TRBV28 and TRBJ2-7; 8 bases map to TRBD1. The CDR3: CASSLTGESYEQYF. The CDR3 region has the DNA TGTGCCAGCAGCCTGACAGGGGAATCCTACGAGCAGTACTTC.